This TCR beta chain was identified during a study of immune reconstitution after stem cell transplant in scleroderma. One entry per CDR3 protein, called by TCRdb with MiXCR from the RT-PCR reads. The sample shows about 1,600 distinct CDR3 sequences, roughly 7.4% of them seen only once. CDR1 is SNHLY and CDR2 is FYNNEI in the germline V gene. The CDR3 spans 14 residues. Trimming left V 8 bases short and J 2 bases short, with 12 bases between. In its sample, this clonotype ranks as medium-sized (0.01 to 0.1%). The receptor was isolated from a male donor with systemic sclerosis. The chain links TRBV2 to TRBJ1-4; a weak D match, TRBD1 (5 bases). This specimen was collected before or after autologous hematopoietic stem cell transplantation (not recorded which). CDR3 in amino acids: CASGRDGTNEKLFF. CDR3 DNA sequence: TGTGCCAGCGGCCGGGACGGGACTAATGAAAAACTGTTTTTT.